This T cell receptor beta chain was recovered during a study of blood T cell repertoires in COVID-19. Looking at the study overall: Material from acute and convalescent COVID-19 was sourced from the United States, Italy and Spain. The analysed material was cDNA or gDNA that came from T cells, B-cell-depleted T cells, or PBMCs.

The CDR3 consists of 14 residues. V lost 1 base, J lost 3 bases, and 10 bases lay in between. The germline V gene has CDR1 KGHSH and CDR2 LQKENI. In the authors' workflow: Quantification of nucleated cells was approximated via reference gene primer amplification. The assay was immunoSEQ multiplex PCR, and TCRdb's table has in-frame clones only and misses some. The D gene and trimming were derived from the DNA, and the V and J assignments and clone size from that table. The profile shows roughly 84,000 clones, around three quarters of them singletons. V and J are TRBV18 and TRBJ2-7; perhaps TRBD1 as D (6 bases). The specimen sequenced was peripheral blood. The receptor was isolated from a woman aged 50 to 60 with acute or convalescent COVID-19. The CDR3 nucleotides read TGTGCCAGCTCACCACTGAGGGGGAGCTACGAGCAGTACTTC. Protein product: CASSPLRGSYEQYF.